The rows below give T cell receptor beta chains drawn from one sample of a study of T cell repertoires in cytomegalovirus infection. From the reads, TCRdb called clonotypes with MiXCR, one entry per CDR3 protein. The sample has 150,000 to 200,000 distinct CDR3 sequences; 28% are singletons. Sample: PBMCs. The receptor set was obtained from a human donor in good health (CMV status not recorded). Some clones in this sample may be carry-over from other donors' samples. Both conserved end residues are part of each CDR3.

CDR3: CASSFPSRDTQYF; V: TRBV7-2; J: TRBJ2-3
CDR3: CASSSGGEHSPVNNEQFF; V: TRBV14; J: TRBJ2-1
CDR3: CASSLVGGSQYF; V: TRBV7-2; J: TRBJ2-7
CDR3: CASSLVVLTNTEAFF; V: TRBV7-6; J: TRBJ1-1
CDR3: CSVEDPRAKDTQYF; V: TRBV29-1; J: TRBJ2-3
CDR3: CASSLLGATGGLTGNTIYF; V: TRBV28; J: TRBJ1-3
CDR3: CASSLEGHQETQYF; V: TRBV12-3/TRBV12-4; J: TRBJ2-5
CDR3: CASRRGQGEGYTF; V: TRBV7-2; J: TRBJ1-2
CDR3: CASSPRTGDTEAFF; V: TRBV7-9; J: TRBJ1-1
CDR3: CASGGSTYEQYF; V: TRBV7-2; J: TRBJ2-7
CDR3: CASTRGGRNTEAFF; V: TRBV19; J: TRBJ1-1
CDR3: CSVISPPNTIYF; V: TRBV29-1; J: TRBJ1-3
CDR3: CSAKISGANVLTF; V: TRBV20-1; J: TRBJ2-6
CDR3: CASSHKARSNTEAFF; V: TRBV14; J: TRBJ1-1
CDR3: CASSSGALRLGYTF; V: TRBV7-2; J: TRBJ1-2
CDR3: CASSLTVIGQPQHF; V: TRBV7-2; J: TRBJ1-5
CDR3: CASSPREVSGQGGTEAFF; V: TRBV9; J: TRBJ1-1
CDR3: CASSVGGRAGDEQFF; V: TRBV9; J: TRBJ2-1
CDR3: CSAPRVGSYEQYF; V: TRBV20-1; J: TRBJ2-7
CDR3: CASSYSQGTEQFF; V: TRBV6-2/TRBV6-3; J: TRBJ2-1
CDR3: CASRSGGFLGNQPQHF; V: TRBV28; J: TRBJ1-5
CDR3: CASSYSQGSYNEQFF; V: TRBV6-5; J: TRBJ2-1
CDR3: CASSVGRTNTEAFF; V: TRBV9; J: TRBJ1-1
CDR3: CASSLGTSTEAFF; V: TRBV11-2; J: TRBJ1-1
CDR3: CASSHRTNYEQYF; V: TRBV7-9; J: TRBJ2-7
CDR3: CASSLVRTGESPLHF; V: TRBV11-2; J: TRBJ1-6
CDR3: CASGPGTGEQFF; V: TRBV6-5; J: TRBJ2-1
CDR3: CASSLGTGQETQCF; V: TRBV7-9; J: TRBJ2-5
CDR3: CASSLLRGAPDTQYF; V: TRBV11-2; J: TRBJ2-3
CDR3: CASSLSPPWLYGYTF; V: TRBV7-2; J: TRBJ1-2
CDR3: CASSEEPFGRSPLHF; V: TRBV10-1; J: TRBJ1-6
CDR3: CASSYQGSSYNEQFF; V: TRBV6-2/TRBV6-3; J: TRBJ2-1
CDR3: CATSTGNQPQHF; V: TRBV15; J: TRBJ1-5
CDR3: CSAQRGGGDTEAFF; V: TRBV20-1; J: TRBJ1-1
CDR3: CASSLVNRDKGTDTQYF; V: TRBV7-8; J: TRBJ2-3
CDR3: CASSYRSSYEQYF; V: TRBV7-2; J: TRBJ2-7
CDR3: CASSRPGSNQPQHF; V: TRBV19; J: TRBJ1-5
CDR3: CSVEDPGRIYGYTF; V: TRBV29-1; J: TRBJ1-2
CDR3: CASSYSQDTEAFF; V: TRBV6-6; J: TRBJ1-1
CDR3: CASRSNSDYSYEQYF; V: TRBV6-1; J: TRBJ2-7
CDR3: CDSSQDLGNTIYF; V: TRBV7-3; J: TRBJ1-3
CDR3: CASGLGRLFF; V: TRBV12-5; J: TRBJ2-2
CDR3: CASSIGAGTANEKLFF; V: TRBV19; J: TRBJ1-4
CDR3: CASSQAAASYEQYF; V: TRBV3-1; J: TRBJ2-7
CDR3: CASSPPGSYTEAFF; V: TRBV5-6; J: TRBJ1-1
CDR3: CASSPVASGANVLTF; V: TRBV7-2; J: TRBJ2-6
CDR3: CASSLVNRVGFRLGNTEAFF; V: TRBV7-9; J: TRBJ1-1
CDR3: CSAQNPGLATGNEQFF; V: TRBV20-1; J: TRBJ2-1
CDR3: CSVHSKRTGPYTF; V: TRBV29-1; J: TRBJ1-2
CDR3: CASSPEGLLDGYTF; V: TRBV5-1; J: TRBJ1-2
CDR3: CASSLSGTGGKAFF; V: TRBV12-3/TRBV12-4; J: TRBJ1-1
CDR3: CASSSYSTDTQYF; V: TRBV7-2; J: TRBJ2-3
CDR3: CATSRRGGNQPQHF; V: TRBV15; J: TRBJ1-5
CDR3: CASSLEIGVTEAFF; V: TRBV11-2; J: TRBJ1-1
CDR3: CSVRPTGWETQYF; V: TRBV29-1; J: TRBJ2-5
CDR3: CASSPPGGAYNQPQHF; V: TRBV18; J: TRBJ1-5
CDR3: CASSQDPPLGVLSARTDEQFF; V: TRBV3-1; J: TRBJ2-1
CDR3: CSVAGQETQYF; V: TRBV29-1; J: TRBJ2-5
CDR3: CSVEDASTANTGELFF; V: TRBV29-1; J: TRBJ2-2
CDR3: CASSQDRDGTYEQYF; V: TRBV4-1; J: TRBJ2-7